This is a list of T cell receptor beta chains from one sample in a study of T-cell reconstitution after alpha-beta-depleted transplantation in children. TCRdb re-derived calls from the PCR reads in MiXCR, one entry per CDR3 protein. The table lists about 590,000 distinct CDR3 sequences, roughly 13% of them singletons. Sequencing used PBMCs, mostly from graft donor cells, obtained 360 days after TCRalphabeta/CD19-depleted stem cell transplant. Source of these receptors: a male patient between 10 and 17 years old who had a stem cell transplant for acute myeloid leukemia, so the T cells may come from the graft donor. The CDR3 runs from the conserved cysteine through the conserved F or W. The order of the fields is D gene, J gene, clone size, V gene, CDR3 DNA, CDR3 protein. The D gene is left open where the match is weak. Where a row states a size, it is once, few, many or the class of an expanded clone; other rows omit it.

d_gene: TRBD1; j_gene: TRBJ2-3; abundance: .; v_gene: TRBV11-2; CDR3nt: TGTGCCAGCAGCTTAGACTTTGGTGGCAGGGGGTCACTACGATTCAGCACAGATACGCAGTATTTT; CDR3aa: CASSLDFGGRGSLRFSTDTQYF
d_gene: TRBD2; j_gene: TRBJ2-2; abundance: .; v_gene: TRBV3-1; CDR3nt: TGTGCCAGCAGCCAAGGGCTAGCGGGAGGTCGGACCGGGGAGGTGTTTTTT; CDR3aa: CASSQGLAGGRTGEVFF
d_gene: TRBD1; j_gene: TRBJ1-4; abundance: many; v_gene: TRBV29-1; CDR3nt: TGCAGCACCGCGGACAGGGGAGATGAAAAACTGTTTTTT; CDR3aa: CSTADRGDEKLFF
d_gene: TRBD2; j_gene: TRBJ2-7; abundance: .; v_gene: TRBV12-3/TRBV12-4; CDR3nt: TGTGCCAGCAGCCGCTTGCTGAGGGGACTAGCGGGAGGGGGCTCCTACGAGCAGTACTTC; CDR3aa: CASSRLLRGLAGGGSYEQYF
d_gene: .; j_gene: TRBJ2-1; abundance: few; v_gene: TRBV7-2; CDR3nt: TGTGCCAGCAGCTTAGGAACTTTTAATGAGCAGTTCTTC; CDR3aa: CASSLGTFNEQFF
d_gene: .; j_gene: TRBJ2-5; abundance: .; v_gene: TRBV5-6; CDR3nt: TGTGCCAGCAGCACACCGGGACTCTGGTACCAAGAGACCCAGTACTTC; CDR3aa: CASSTPGLWYQETQYF
d_gene: .; j_gene: TRBJ2-7; abundance: .; v_gene: TRBV19; CDR3nt: TGTGCCAGTAGTATTGGGCTCACTGGGATGCGCGAGCAGTACTTC; CDR3aa: CASSIGLTGMREQYF
d_gene: .; j_gene: TRBJ2-7; abundance: many; v_gene: TRBV29-1; CDR3nt: TGCAGCGTTGAATCGGCACAGCTCTACGAGCAGTACTTC; CDR3aa: CSVESAQLYEQYF
d_gene: TRBD2; j_gene: TRBJ2-1; abundance: many; v_gene: TRBV29-1; CDR3nt: TGCAGCGTTGCGCTAGCGGTCTACAATGAGCAGTTCTTC; CDR3aa: CSVALAVYNEQFF
d_gene: TRBD1; j_gene: TRBJ2-5; abundance: few; v_gene: TRBV7-6; CDR3nt: TGTGCCAGCAGCCCCACGACAGGGGGGGGGCCCCAGTACTTC; CDR3aa: CASSPTTGGGPQYF
d_gene: .; j_gene: TRBJ2-2; abundance: .; v_gene: TRBV10-3; CDR3nt: TGTGCCATCAGCGGGGGTCGTGCTAACACCGGGGAGCTGTTTTTT; CDR3aa: CAISGGRANTGELFF
d_gene: TRBD1; j_gene: TRBJ2-3; abundance: many; v_gene: TRBV7-3; CDR3nt: TGTGCCAGCAGCTGGACAGGGGAAGGCACAGATACGCAGTATTTT; CDR3aa: CASSWTGEGTDTQYF
d_gene: TRBD2; j_gene: TRBJ2-1; abundance: few; v_gene: TRBV5-1; CDR3nt: TGCGCCAGCAGCCCGATAGCGGGAAACGAGCAGTTCTTC; CDR3aa: CASSPIAGNEQFF
d_gene: .; j_gene: TRBJ2-1; abundance: .; v_gene: TRBV7-6; CDR3nt: TGTGCCAGCAGCTTTGGACTCTTTACCGACAATGAGCAGTTCTTC; CDR3aa: CASSFGLFTDNEQFF
d_gene: .; j_gene: TRBJ2-2; abundance: once; v_gene: TRBV20-1; CDR3nt: TGCAGTGCTAGGTTGGTAGCGTCGAACACCGGGGAGCTGTTTTTT; CDR3aa: CSARLVASNTGELFF
d_gene: TRBD2; j_gene: TRBJ2-3; abundance: few; v_gene: TRBV3-1; CDR3nt: TGTGCCAGCAGCCAAGCACTAGCGGGAGGCAGCACAGATACGCAGTATTTT; CDR3aa: CASSQALAGGSTDTQYF
d_gene: TRBD1; j_gene: TRBJ1-3; abundance: .; v_gene: TRBV12-3/TRBV12-4; CDR3nt: TGTGCCAGCAGTAAAGGGACAGTCTCTGGAAACACCATATATTTT; CDR3aa: CASSKGTVSGNTIYF
d_gene: TRBD1; j_gene: TRBJ2-1; abundance: .; v_gene: TRBV20-1; CDR3nt: TGCAGTGTTAGAGCGATCAGGGGGCAAAGTGAGGCCAATGAGCAGTTCTTC; CDR3aa: CSVRAIRGQSEANEQFF
d_gene: .; j_gene: TRBJ2-7; abundance: few; v_gene: TRBV12-3/TRBV12-4; CDR3nt: TGTGCCAGCAGTCCCACCGGGACGGCGCCCTACGAGCAGTACTTC; CDR3aa: CASSPTGTAPYEQYF